This T cell receptor beta chain was identified during a study of blood T cell repertoires in COVID-19. For the study at large: Both acute and convalescent COVID-19 samples were obtained from the United States, Italy and Spain. T cells, B-cell-depleted T cells, or PBMCs provided the cDNA or gDNA that served as material.

This CDR3 has 13 amino acids. Germline CDR1 MNHNY, CDR2 SVGAGI (reference sequence). Trimming cost V 8 bases and J 0 bases, with 8 bases left between them. Original handling: The assay estimated nucleated cells by amplifying reference gene primers. The method was immunoSEQ multiplex PCR; TCRdb's version includes in-frame clones alone and lacks a portion of them. V, J and clone size were drawn from that table, and D and trimming were deduced from the DNA. The data contain about 67,000 clones, about nine tenths of them singletons. This clone was picked up one time. This clonotype was obtained from a man aged 50 to 59 with active COVID-19. Sequenced material: peripheral blood. The chain has TRBV6-6 and TRBJ2-1; D not resolved. DNA of the CDR3: TGTGCCAGCGAGGCGAGCTCCTACAATGAGCAGTTCTTC. Translation gives CASEASSYNEQFF.